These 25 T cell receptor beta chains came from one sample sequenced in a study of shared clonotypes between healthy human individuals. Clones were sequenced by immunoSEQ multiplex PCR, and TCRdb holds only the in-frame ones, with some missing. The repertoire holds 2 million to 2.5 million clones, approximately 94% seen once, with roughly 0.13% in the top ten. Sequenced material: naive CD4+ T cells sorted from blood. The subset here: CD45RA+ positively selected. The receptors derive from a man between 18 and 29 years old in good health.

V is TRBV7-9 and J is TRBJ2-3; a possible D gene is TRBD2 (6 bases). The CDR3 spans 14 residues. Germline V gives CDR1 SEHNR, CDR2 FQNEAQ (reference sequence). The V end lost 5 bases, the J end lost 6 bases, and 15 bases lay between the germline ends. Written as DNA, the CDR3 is TGTGCCAGCAGCCTCCGGGACTTAGGGGATACGCAGTATTTT. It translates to CASSLRDLGDTQYF.

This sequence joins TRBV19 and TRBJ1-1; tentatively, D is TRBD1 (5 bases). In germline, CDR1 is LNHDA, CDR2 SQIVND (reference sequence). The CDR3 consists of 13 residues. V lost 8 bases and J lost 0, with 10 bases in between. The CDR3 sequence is CASGHGVNTEAFF. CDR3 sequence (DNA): TGTGCCAGTGGACACGGGGTGAACACTGAAGCTTTCTTT.

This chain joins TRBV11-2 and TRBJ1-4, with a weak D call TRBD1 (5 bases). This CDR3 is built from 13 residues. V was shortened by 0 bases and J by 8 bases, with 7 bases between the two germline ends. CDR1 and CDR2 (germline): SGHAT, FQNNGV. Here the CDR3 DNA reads TGTGCCAGCAGCTTAGATCAGGGCGAAAAACTGTTTTTT. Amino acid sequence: CASSLDQGEKLFF.

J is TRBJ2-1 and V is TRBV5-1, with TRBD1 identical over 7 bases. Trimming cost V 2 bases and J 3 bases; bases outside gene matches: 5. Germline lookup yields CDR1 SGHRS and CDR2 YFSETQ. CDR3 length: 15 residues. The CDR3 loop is CASSFTRQGYNEQFF. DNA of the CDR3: TGCGCCAGCAGCTTCACGAGACAGGGCTACAATGAGCAGTTCTTC.

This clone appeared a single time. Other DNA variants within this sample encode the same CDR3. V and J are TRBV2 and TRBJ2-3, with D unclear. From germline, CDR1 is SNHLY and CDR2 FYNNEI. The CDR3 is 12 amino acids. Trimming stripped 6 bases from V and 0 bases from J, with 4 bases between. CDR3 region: CASSGSTDTQYF. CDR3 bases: TGTGCCAGCAGCGGTAGCACAGATACGCAGTATTTT.

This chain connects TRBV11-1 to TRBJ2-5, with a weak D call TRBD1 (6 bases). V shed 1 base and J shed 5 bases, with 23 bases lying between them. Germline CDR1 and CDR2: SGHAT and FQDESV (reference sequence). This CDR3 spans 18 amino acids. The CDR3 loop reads CASSLVGRWGRYEETQYF. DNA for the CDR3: TGTGCCAGCAGCTTAGTCGGTCGCTGGGGGCGGTATGAGGAGACCCAGTACTTC.

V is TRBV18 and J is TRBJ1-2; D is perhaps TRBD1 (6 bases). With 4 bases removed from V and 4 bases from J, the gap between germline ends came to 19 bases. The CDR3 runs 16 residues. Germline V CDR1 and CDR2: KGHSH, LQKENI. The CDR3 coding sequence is TGTGCCAGCTCACTTGCCGGGAACCGGGGGGCCTATGGCTACACCTTC. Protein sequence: CASSLAGNRGAYGYTF.

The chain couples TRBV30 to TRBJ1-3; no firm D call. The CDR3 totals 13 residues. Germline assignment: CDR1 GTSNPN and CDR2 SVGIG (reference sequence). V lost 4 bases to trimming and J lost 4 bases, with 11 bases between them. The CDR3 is CAWKFKGGNTIYF. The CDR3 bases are TGTGCCTGGAAATTCAAGGGAGGAAACACCATATATTTT.

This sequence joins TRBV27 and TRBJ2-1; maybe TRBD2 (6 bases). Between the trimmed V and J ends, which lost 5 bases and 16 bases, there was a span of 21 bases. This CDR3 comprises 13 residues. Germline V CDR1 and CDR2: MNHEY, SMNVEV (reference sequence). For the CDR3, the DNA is TGTGCCAGCAGTCAAAGGACCAACCCCGGGAGATTCTTC. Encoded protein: CASSQRTNPGRFF.

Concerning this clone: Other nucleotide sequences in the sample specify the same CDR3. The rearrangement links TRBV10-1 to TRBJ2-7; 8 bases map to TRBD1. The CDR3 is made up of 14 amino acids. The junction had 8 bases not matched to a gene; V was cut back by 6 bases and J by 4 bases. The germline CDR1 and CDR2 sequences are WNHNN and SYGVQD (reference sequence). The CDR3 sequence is CASSEDRGRYEQYF. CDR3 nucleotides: TGCGCCAGCAGCGAAGACAGGGGCAGGTACGAGCAGTACTTC.

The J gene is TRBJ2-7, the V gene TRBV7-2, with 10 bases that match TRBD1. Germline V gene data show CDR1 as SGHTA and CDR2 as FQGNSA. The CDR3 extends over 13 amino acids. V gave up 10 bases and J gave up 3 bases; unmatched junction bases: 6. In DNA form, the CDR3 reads TGTGCCACCCGGGACAGGGGCCTCTACGAGCAGTACTTC. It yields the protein CATRDRGLYEQYF.

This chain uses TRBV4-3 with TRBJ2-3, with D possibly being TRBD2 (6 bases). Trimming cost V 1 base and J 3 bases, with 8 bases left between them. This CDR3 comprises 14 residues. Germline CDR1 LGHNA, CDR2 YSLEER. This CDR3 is CASSQALATDTQYF. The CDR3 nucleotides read TGCGCCAGCAGCCAAGCCCTAGCGACAGATACGCAGTATTTT.

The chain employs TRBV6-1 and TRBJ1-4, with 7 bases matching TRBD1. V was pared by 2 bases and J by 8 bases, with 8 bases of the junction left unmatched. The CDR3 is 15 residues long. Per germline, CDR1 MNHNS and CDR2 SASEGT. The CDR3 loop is CASSESQGKGEKLFF. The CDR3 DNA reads TGTGCCAGCAGTGAATCACAGGGGAAAGGAGAAAAACTGTTTTTT.

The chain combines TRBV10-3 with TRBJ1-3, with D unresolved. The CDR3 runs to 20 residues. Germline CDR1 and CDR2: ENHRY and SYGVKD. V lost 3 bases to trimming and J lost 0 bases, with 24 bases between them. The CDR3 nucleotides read TGTGCCATCAGTGACTCCCCTACGCGCCGCCAGAAAATCTCTGGAAACACCATATATTTT. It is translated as CAISDSPTRRQKISGNTIYF.

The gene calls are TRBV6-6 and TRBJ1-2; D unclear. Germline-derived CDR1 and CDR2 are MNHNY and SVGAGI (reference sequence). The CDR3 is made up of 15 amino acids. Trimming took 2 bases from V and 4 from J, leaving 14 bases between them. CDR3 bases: TGTGCCAGCAGTTACGGGTCAGGAGCTAGCTATGGCTACACCTTC. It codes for CASSYGSGASYGYTF.

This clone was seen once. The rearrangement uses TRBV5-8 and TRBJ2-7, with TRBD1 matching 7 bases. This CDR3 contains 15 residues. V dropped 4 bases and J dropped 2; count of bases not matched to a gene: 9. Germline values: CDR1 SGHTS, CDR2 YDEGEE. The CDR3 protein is CASSRTGVGAYEQYF. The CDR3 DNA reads TGTGCCAGCAGCCGTACAGGGGTGGGAGCCTACGAGCAGTACTTC. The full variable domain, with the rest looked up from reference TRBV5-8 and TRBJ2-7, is EAGVTQSPTHLIKTRGQQATLRCSPISGHTSVYWYQQALGLGLQFLLWYDEGEERNRGNFPPRFSGRQFPNYSSELNVNALELEDSALYLCASSRTGVGAYEQYFGPGTRLTVT.

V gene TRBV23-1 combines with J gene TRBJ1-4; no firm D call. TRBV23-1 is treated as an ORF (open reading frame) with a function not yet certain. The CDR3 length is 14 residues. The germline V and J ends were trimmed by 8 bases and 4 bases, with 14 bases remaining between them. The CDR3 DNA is TGCGCCAGCGGCCCGGCGGGCCATAATGAAAAACTGTTTTTT. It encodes CASGPAGHNEKLFF.

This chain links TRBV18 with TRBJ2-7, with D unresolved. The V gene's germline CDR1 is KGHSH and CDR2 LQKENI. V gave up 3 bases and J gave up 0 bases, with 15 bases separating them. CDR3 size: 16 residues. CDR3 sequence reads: CASSPVRLGNSYEQYF. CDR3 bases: TGTGCCAGCTCACCGGTCCGGTTGGGGAACTCCTACGAGCAGTACTTC. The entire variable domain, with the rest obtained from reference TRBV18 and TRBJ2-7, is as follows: NAGVMQNPRHLVRRRGQEARLRCSPMKGHSHVYWYRQLPEEGLKFMVYLQKENIIDESGMPKERFSAEFPKEGPSILRIQQVVRGDSAAYFCASSPVRLGNSYEQYFGPGTRLTVT.

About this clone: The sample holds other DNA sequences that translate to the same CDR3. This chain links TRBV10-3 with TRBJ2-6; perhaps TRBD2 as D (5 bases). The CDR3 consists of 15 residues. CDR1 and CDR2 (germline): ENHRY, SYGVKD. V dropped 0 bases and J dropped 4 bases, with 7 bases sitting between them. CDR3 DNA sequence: TGTGCCATCAGTGAGTCCGGGGTCGGGGCCAACGTCCTGACTTTC. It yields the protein CAISESGVGANVLTF.

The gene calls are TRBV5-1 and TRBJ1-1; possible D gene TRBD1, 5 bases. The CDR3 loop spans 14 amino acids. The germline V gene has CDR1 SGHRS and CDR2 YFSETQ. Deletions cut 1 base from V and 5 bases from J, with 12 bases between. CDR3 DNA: TGCGCCAGCAGCTTGCAAGCTCAGGGAACTGAAGCTTTCTTT. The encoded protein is CASSLQAQGTEAFF. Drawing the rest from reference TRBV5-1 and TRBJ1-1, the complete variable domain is KAGVTQTPRYLIKTRGQQVTLSCSPISGHRSVSWYQQTPGQGLQFLFEYFSETQRNKGNFPGRFSGRQFSNSRSEMNVSTLELGDSALYLCASSLQAQGTEAFFGQGTRLTVV.

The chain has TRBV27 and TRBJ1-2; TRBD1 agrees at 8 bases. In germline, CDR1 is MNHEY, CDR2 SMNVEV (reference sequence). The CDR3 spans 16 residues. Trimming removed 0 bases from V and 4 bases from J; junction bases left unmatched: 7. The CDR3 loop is CASSLSAGGAGYGYTF. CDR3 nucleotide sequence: TGTGCCAGCAGTTTATCGGCAGGGGGCGCCGGCTATGGCTACACCTTC.

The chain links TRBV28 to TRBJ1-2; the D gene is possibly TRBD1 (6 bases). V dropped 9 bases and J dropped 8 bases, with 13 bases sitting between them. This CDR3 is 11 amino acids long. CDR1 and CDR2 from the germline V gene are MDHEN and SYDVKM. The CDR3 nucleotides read TGTGCCAGTCACAGGGTGGGCGGCTACACCTTC. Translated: CASHRVGGYTF.

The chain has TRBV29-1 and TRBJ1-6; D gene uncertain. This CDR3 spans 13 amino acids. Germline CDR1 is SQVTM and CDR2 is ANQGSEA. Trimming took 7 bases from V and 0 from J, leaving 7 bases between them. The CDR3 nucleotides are TGCAGCGCCCTAAGCTCCTATAATTCACCCCTCCACTTT. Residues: CSALSSYNSPLHF.

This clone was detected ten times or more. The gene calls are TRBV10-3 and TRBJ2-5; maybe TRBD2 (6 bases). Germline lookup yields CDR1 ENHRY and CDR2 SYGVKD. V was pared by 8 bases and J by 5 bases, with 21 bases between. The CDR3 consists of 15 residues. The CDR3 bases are TGTGCCATCGGGTCGGTTCCGGGGGTAGGCGAGACCCAGTACTTC. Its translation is CAIGSVPGVGETQYF.

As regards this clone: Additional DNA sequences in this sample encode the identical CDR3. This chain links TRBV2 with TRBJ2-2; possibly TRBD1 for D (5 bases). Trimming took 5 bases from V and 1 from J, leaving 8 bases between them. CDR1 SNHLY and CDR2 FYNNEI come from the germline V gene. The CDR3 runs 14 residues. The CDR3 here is CASSRQGNTGELFF. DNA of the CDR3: TGTGCCAGCAGTAGGCAGGGGAACACCGGGGAGCTGTTTTTT. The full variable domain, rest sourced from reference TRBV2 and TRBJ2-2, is EPEVTQTPSHQVTQMGQEVILRCVPISNHLYFYWYRQILGQKVEFLVSFYNNEISEKSEIFDDQFSVERPDGSNFTLKIRSTKLEDSAMYFCASSRQGNTGELFFGEGSRLTVL.